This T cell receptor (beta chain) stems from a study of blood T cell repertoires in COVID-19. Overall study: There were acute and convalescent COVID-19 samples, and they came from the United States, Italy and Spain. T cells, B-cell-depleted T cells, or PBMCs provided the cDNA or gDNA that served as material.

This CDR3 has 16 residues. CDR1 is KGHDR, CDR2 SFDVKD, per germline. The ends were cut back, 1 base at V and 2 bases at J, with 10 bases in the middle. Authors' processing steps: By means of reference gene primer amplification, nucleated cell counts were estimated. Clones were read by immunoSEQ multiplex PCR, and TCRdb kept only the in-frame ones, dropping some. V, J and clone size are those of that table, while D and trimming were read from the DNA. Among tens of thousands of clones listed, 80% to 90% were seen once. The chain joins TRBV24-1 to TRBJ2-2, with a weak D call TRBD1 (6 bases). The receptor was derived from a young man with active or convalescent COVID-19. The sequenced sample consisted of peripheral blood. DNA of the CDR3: TGTGCCACCAGTGATTTACCAGGGGAAAACACCGGGGAGCTGTTTTTT. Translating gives CATSDLPGENTGELFF.